A single sample gave rise to the 17 T cell receptor beta chains below, sequenced in a study of CD8 T cells in Susac syndrome. RNA was extracted with the RNeasy kit, and a quantity of roughly 0.5 to 1 ug was reverse transcribed using random hexamers. Using its own MiXCR run on the immunoSEQ multiplex PCR reads, TCRdb lists one record per CDR3 protein. The table shows 100,000 to 150,000 distinct CDR3 sequences, with roughly 94% occurring only once. Sequencing was performed on CD4+ T cells from PBMCs. Source of these receptors: a human donor with multiple sclerosis.

The V gene is TRBV30, the J gene TRBJ2-7; TRBD1 agrees at 7 bases. Losses at the gene ends were 3 bases for V and 3 bases for J; bases not matched to a gene: 8. Germline assignment: CDR1 GTSNPN and CDR2 SVGIG (reference sequence). The CDR3 contains 14 residues. The chain's CDR3 is CAWRTRDRSYEQYF. The CDR3 DNA reads as TGTGCCTGGAGGACCCGGGACAGAAGCTACGAGCAGTACTTC.

J is TRBJ1-2 and V is TRBV5-4; 8 nucleotides agree with TRBD1. V trimming: 7 bases; J trimming: 4 bases; junction bases outside the gene matches: 12. The CDR3 runs to 15 residues. Germline assignment: CDR1 SGHNT and CDR2 YYREEE (reference sequence). The CDR3 region is CASLGQGEAGYGYTF. The CDR3 nucleotides read TGTGCCAGCCTTGGACAGGGTGAGGCGGGCTATGGCTACACCTTC.

This clonotype was seen just once. The chain carries TRBV3-1 and TRBJ2-1; tentatively, D is TRBD2 (5 bases). Per the germline V gene, CDR1 is LGHDT and CDR2 is YNNKEL (reference sequence). The CDR3 has 16 amino acids. The ends were cut back, 4 bases at V and 0 bases at J, with 13 bases in the middle. CDR3 bases: TGTGCCAGCAGCCTAACCAGAAGCGGCTCCTACAATGAGCAGTTCTTC. It codes for CASSLTRSGSYNEQFF.

This chain connects TRBV30 to TRBJ2-7; tentatively, D is TRBD1 (6 bases). The V gene's germline CDR1 is GTSNPN and CDR2 SVGIG (reference sequence). V was cut by 2 bases and J by 3 bases, with 11 bases left in between. This CDR3 is built from 13 residues. DNA for the CDR3: TGTGCCTGGAGTATCGAACAGGGCTACGAGCAGTACTTC. It is translated as CAWSIEQGYEQYF.

This clonotype has a single count. This sequence joins TRBV20-1 and TRBJ2-2, with 15 bases fitting TRBD2. Germline CDR1 DFQATT, CDR2 SNEGSKA (reference sequence). CDR3 size: 15 residues. V shed 5 bases and J 5 bases; nucleotides not matched to a gene: 3. In nucleotides, the CDR3 is TGCAGTGCTTACGGGACTAGCGGGAGGACCGGGGAGCTGTTTTTT. Residues: CSAYGTSGRTGELFF.

This rearrangement joins TRBV5-6 to TRBJ2-3; D remains unclear. CDR1 is SGHDT, CDR2 YYEEEE, per germline. Trimming stripped 2 bases from V and 1 base from J, with 14 bases between. This CDR3 is 16 amino acids long. The CDR3 sequence is CASSLLASVRTDTQYF. The CDR3 nucleotides read TGTGCCAGCAGCTTATTGGCTAGTGTACGCACAGATACGCAGTATTTT.

This chain joins TRBV10-3 and TRBJ2-2, with TRBD2 as a possible D gene (6 bases). Germline CDR1 ENHRY, CDR2 SYGVKD. V lost 6 bases and J lost 2, with 13 bases in between. The CDR3 is 15 residues long. This CDR3 is CAIRGTGGNTGELFF. In DNA form, the CDR3 reads TGTGCCATCAGGGGGACCGGGGGTAACACCGGGGAGCTGTTTTTT.

This clonotype was recorded only once. Given the absence of the conserved phenylalanine or tryptophan at the CDR3 end, a read error is likely. The chain uses TRBV5-4 and TRBJ1-3; D uncertain. Trimming removed 5 bases at V and 4 bases at J, with 10 bases between. Germline CDR1 and CDR2: SGHNT and YYREEE (reference sequence). The CDR3 has 13 amino acids. CDR3 nucleotides: TGTGCCAGCAGTCAAACCTCCGGAAACACCATATATCTT. Amino acids: CASSQTSGNTIYL.

CDR3 region: CASGRISGNTIYF. The CDR3 DNA follows: TGTGCCTCGGGGAGAATCTCTGGAAACACCATATATTTT. The chain combines TRBV7-2 with TRBJ1-3; no clear D. The V and J ends lost 11 bases and 0 bases respectively, with 11 bases between them. The CDR3 is 13 residues long. Germline V gene sequence: CDR1 SGHTA, CDR2 FQGNSA. The full variable domain, with the rest looked up from reference TRBV7-2 and TRBJ1-3, is GAGVSQSPSNKVTEKGKDVELRCDPISGHTALYWYRQSLGQGLEFLIYFQGNSAPDKSGLPSDRFSAERTGGSVSTLTIQRTQQEDSAVYLCASGRISGNTIYFGEGSWLTVV.

The J gene is TRBJ1-5, the V gene TRBV19, with D hard to call. Germline V gene data show CDR1 as LNHDA and CDR2 as SQIVND (reference sequence). CDR3 length: 13 residues. V was shortened by 6 bases and J by 4 bases, with 10 bases between the two germline ends. The CDR3 bases are TGTGCCAGTAGCCTTGAGTGGAATCAGCCCCAGCATTTT. Residues: CASSLEWNQPQHF. The variable domain in full, with the rest retrieved from reference TRBV19 and TRBJ1-5, is DGGITQSPKYLFRKEGQNVTLSCEQNLNHDAMYWYRQDPGQGLRLIYYSQIVNDFQKGDIAEGYSVSREKKESFPLTVTSAQKNPTAFYLCASSLEWNQPQHFGDGTRLSIL.

V is TRBV4-1 and J is TRBJ2-4; D perhaps matches TRBD1 (7 bases). This CDR3 is 16 amino acids long. V was pared by 6 bases and J by 0 bases, with 15 bases between. Germline CDR1 MGHRA, CDR2 YSYEKL. The CDR3 is CASRGDSGLAKNIQYF. CDR3 DNA: TGCGCCAGCAGGGGGGACAGCGGGTTAGCCAAAAACATTCAGTACTTC.

The chain uses TRBV11-2 and TRBJ2-5; D not resolved. Germline V CDR1 and CDR2: SGHAT, FQNNGV. This CDR3 has 14 amino acids. V shed 0 bases and J shed 5 bases, with 10 bases lying between them. The CDR3: CASSLDQQRETQYF. CDR3 nucleotide sequence: TGTGCCAGCAGCTTAGATCAGCAGCGCGAGACCCAGTACTTC.

The rearrangement joins TRBV18 to TRBJ2-7, with TRBD1 matching 9 bases. Germline CDR1 KGHSH, CDR2 LQKENI. V lost 2 bases, J lost 7 bases, and 6 bases stayed unmatched. The CDR3 has 14 amino acids. CDR3 bases: TGTGCCAGCTCACCAAAGGACAGGGGAGGTGAGCAGTACTTC. It encodes CASSPKDRGGEQYF. Drawing the rest from reference TRBV18 and TRBJ2-7, the complete variable domain is NAGVMQNPRHLVRRRGQEARLRCSPMKGHSHVYWYRQLPEEGLKFMVYLQKENIIDESGMPKERFSAEFPKEGPSILRIQQVVRGDSAAYFCASSPKDRGGEQYFGPGTRLTVT.

This chain uses TRBV7-2 with TRBJ1-1; D possibly corresponds to TRBD1 (5 bases). The V and J ends lost 4 bases and 5 bases respectively, with 14 bases between them. The length of the CDR3 is 14 residues. The germline V gene has CDR1 SGHTA and CDR2 FQGNSA. CDR3 sequence: CASSSMGVGTEAFF. The DNA of the CDR3 is TGTGCCAGCAGCTCAATGGGGGTAGGAACTGAAGCTTTCTTT.

This rearrangement joins TRBV5-4 to TRBJ2-5; TRBD2 matches at 11 bases. The germline CDR1 and CDR2 sequences are SGHNT and YYREEE (reference sequence). This CDR3 has 14 amino acids. The V and J ends lost 4 bases and 5 bases, in that order; junction bases with no gene match: 4. CDR3: CASSRGTSGETQYF. The DNA for the CDR3 is TGTGCCAGCAGCCGAGGGACTAGCGGCGAGACCCAGTACTTC.

J is TRBJ1-3 and V is TRBV28; no clear D. V was pared by 6 bases and J by 0 bases, with 9 bases between. Germline V gives CDR1 MDHEN, CDR2 SYDVKM. The CDR3 has 14 residues. This CDR3 reads CASSLAYSGNTIYF. The CDR3 DNA is TGTGCCAGCAGCTTGGCTTACTCTGGAAACACCATATATTTT.

V is TRBV30 and J is TRBJ2-1; D is possibly TRBD1 (5 bases). Germline-derived CDR1 and CDR2 are GTSNPN and SVGIG (reference sequence). Trimming removed 8 bases from V and 4 bases from J, with 12 bases in between. CDR3 length: 12 residues. The CDR3 DNA is TGTGCCACCAGGGTCCTTTACAATGAGCAGTTCTTC. It is translated as CATRVLYNEQFF.